The present TCR beta chain was sequenced within a study of T cells after yellow fever vaccination. Background on the study: SMART-Seq v4 Ultra Low Input handled preparation of low-cell-number fractions. The study, taken as a whole, reports: Post-booster repertoires again held most primary-vaccination clones (roughly 95% CD4, 88% CD8). There was a small share of clonotypes that showed up in both the CD4 and CD8 compartments.

Germline V lookup: CDR1 SGHRS, CDR2 YFSETQ. Trimming took off 4 bases at V and 2 bases at J, with 13 bases between the two ends. The CDR3 has 14 amino acids. This clonotype was counted many times. Its cognate antigen is unknown. 5'RACE template switching added a universal primer site and UMIs to TCR cDNA. TCRdb itself ran the 5' RACE reads through MiXCR, one entry per CDR3 protein. The sample lists roughly 240,000 distinct CDR3 sequences, 6.5% to 7.5% occurring once. The TCR was taken from a man aged 30 to 39 who received the YFV17D yellow fever vaccine. The sample was CD4+ T cells sorted from PBMCs, taken on the day of the yellow fever booster vaccination. This chain links TRBV5-1 with TRBJ2-7, with unresolved D. CDR3 sequence (DNA): TGCGCCAGCAGCGGAAGCAGTGGGACCTACGAGCAGTACTTC. Encoded protein: CASSGSSGTYEQYF.